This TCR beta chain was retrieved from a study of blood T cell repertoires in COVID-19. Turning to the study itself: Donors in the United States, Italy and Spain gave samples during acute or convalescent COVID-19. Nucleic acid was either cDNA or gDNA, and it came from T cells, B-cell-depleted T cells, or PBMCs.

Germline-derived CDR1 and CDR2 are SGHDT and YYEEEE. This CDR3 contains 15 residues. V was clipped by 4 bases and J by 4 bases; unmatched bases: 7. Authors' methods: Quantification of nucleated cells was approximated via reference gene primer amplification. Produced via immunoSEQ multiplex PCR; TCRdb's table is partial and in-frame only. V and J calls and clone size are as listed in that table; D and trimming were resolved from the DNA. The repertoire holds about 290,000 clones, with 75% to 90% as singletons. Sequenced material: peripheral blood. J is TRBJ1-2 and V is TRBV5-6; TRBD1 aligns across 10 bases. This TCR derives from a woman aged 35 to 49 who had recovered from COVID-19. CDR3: CASSTTTGGIYGYTF. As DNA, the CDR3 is TGTGCCAGCAGCACGACGACAGGGGGCATCTATGGCTACACCTTC.